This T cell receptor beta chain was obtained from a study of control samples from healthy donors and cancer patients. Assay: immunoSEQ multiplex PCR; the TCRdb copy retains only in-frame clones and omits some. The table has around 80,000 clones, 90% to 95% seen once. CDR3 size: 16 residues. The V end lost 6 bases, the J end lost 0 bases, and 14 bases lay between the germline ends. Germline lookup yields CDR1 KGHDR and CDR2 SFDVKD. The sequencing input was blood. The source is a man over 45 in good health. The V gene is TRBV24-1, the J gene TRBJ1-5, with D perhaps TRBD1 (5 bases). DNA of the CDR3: TGTGCCACCAGTTCGACAGAAGACTATAGCAATCAGCCCCAGCATTTT. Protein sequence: CATSSTEDYSNQPQHF.